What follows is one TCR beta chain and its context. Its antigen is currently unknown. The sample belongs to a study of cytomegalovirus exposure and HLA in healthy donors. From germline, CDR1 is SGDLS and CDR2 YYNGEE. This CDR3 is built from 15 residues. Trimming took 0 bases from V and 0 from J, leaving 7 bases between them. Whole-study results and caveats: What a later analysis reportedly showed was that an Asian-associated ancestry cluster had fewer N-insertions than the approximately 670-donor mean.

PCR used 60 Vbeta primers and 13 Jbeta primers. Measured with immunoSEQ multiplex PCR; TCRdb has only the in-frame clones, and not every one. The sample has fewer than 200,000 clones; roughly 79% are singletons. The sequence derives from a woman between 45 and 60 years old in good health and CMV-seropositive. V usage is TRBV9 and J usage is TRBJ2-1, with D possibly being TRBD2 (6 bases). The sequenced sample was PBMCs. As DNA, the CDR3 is TGTGCCAGCAGCGTAGGCGGGGACTCCTACAATGAGCAGTTCTTC. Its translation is CASSVGGDSYNEQFF.